The 4 T cell receptor beta chains below all came from one sample that was sequenced in a study of vaccination and CD4 T cells after COVID-19. Oncomine TCR Beta short-read sequencing was applied to DNA from cultured CD4+ T cells. TCRdb reanalysed the PCR reads using MiXCR and keeps one entry per CDR3 protein. The repertoire has roughly 12,000 distinct CDR3 sequences, around 50% of them found once; the top ten carry 10% to 13%. Treatment: roughly ten-day PBMC culture with coronavirus spike peptide pools or control peptides (ViraFEST assay). Their recognized antigens are unknown. Specimen: CD4+ T cells from blood, cultured in vitro. The receptors originated from a human donor who had recovered from COVID-19.

This clonotype was counted between two and nine times. The chain has TRBV20-1 and TRBJ1-2, with 7 bases identical to TRBD1. CDR1 DFQATT and CDR2 SNEGSKA come from the germline V gene (reference sequence). The CDR3 is 12 residues long. The V gene end was trimmed by 5 bases and the J gene end by 4 bases; junction bases not matched to a gene: 4. CDR3 in amino acids: CSAWTGRYGYTF. The CDR3 region has the DNA TGCAGTGCTTGGACAGGACGCTATGGCTACACCTTC.

The V call is TRBV30, the J call TRBJ2-3; D is perhaps TRBD1 (5 bases). The CDR3 is made up of 13 amino acids. In germline, CDR1 is GTSNPN, CDR2 SVGIG (reference sequence). Trimming removed 2 bases at V and 2 bases at J, with 8 bases between. In nucleotides, the CDR3 is TGTGCCTGGAGTAAGGGGAACACAGATACGCAGTATTTT. It translates to CAWSKGNTDTQYF.

This clonotype has just a few counts. The rearrangement links TRBV20-1 to TRBJ2-3; D unresolved. CDR3 length equals 11 residues. Germline CDR1 is DFQATT and CDR2 is SNEGSKA (reference sequence). V shed 3 bases and J shed 5 bases, with 6 bases lying between them. The CDR3 DNA sequence: TGCAGTGCTAGTTATGGAGATACGCAGTATTTT. The encoded protein is CSASYGDTQYF.

This chain connects TRBV5-1 to TRBJ2-7, with D tentatively TRBD1 (5 bases). CDR1 SGHRS and CDR2 YFSETQ come from the germline V gene. Between the trimmed V and J ends, which lost 1 base and 4 bases, there was a span of 12 bases. CDR3 length: 14 residues. CDR3 DNA sequence: TGCGCCAGCAGCTTGTCTCCAGGGTCTTACGAGCAGTACTTC. This encodes CASSLSPGSYEQYF.